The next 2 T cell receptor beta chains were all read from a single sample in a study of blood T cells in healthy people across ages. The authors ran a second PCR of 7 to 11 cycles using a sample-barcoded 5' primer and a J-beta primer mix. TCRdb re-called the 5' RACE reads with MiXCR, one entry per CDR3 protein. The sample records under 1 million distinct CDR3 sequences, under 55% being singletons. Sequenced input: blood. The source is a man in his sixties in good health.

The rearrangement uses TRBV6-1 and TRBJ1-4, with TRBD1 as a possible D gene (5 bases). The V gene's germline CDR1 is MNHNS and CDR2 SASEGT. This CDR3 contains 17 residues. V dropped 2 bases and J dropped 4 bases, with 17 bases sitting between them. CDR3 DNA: TGTGCCAGCAGTGAAAAGACAGTCTGGAGGGATAATGAAAAACTGTTTTTT. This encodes CASSEKTVWRDNEKLFF.

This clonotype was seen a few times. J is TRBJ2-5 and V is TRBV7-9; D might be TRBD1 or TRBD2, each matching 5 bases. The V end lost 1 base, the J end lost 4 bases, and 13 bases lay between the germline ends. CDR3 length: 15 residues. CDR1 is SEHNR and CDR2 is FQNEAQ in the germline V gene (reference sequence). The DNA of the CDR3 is TGTGCCAGCAGCTTAGACCGGGACCGCTTAGAGACCCAGTACTTC. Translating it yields CASSLDRDRLETQYF.